This T cell receptor beta chain was observed in a study of glioma-infiltrating T cells after dendritic cell vaccination. Assay used: immunoSEQ multiplex PCR; TCRdb lists only in-frame clones, some missing. The repertoire holds over 55,000 clones, with under 90% as singletons. Germline V gene data show CDR1 as SGHAT and CDR2 as FQNNGV. The V end lost 5 bases, the J end lost 9 bases, and 17 bases lay between the germline ends. CDR3 length equals 14 residues. This clone was observed a handful of times. The gene calls are TRBV11-2 and TRBJ2-1; perhaps TRBD2 as D (5 bases). The specimen comprised blood, sampled before dendritic cell vaccination. The origin of this receptor is a human donor with glioblastoma. Here the CDR3 DNA reads TGTGCCAGCAGCCCCCCAGAGGGTTCGGTTGAGCAGTTCTTC. This translates into CASSPPEGSVEQFF.